This entry concerns a single T cell receptor beta chain. Repertoires were generated with immunoSEQ multiplex PCR, while TCRdb's copy carries only in-frame clones and drops some. The table shows 8,000 or so clones, with around 70% occurring only once. This specimen belongs to a study of tumour-infiltrating T cells in Burkitt lymphoma. Across the whole study: Repertoire clonality predicted overall and progression-free survival.

This TCR came from a human donor with diffuse large B-cell lymphoma. The sequenced sample was tumor tissue.

CDR3 sequence (DNA): TGCAGCGCGAGCCGGACAGGGGATGGCTACACCTTC. Translated, it gives CSASRTGDGYTF. The genes are TRBV29-1 and TRBJ1-2; 9 nucleotides agree with TRBD1. CDR1 and CDR2 (germline): SQVTM, ANQGSEA. The CDR3 runs to 12 residues. The junction had 6 bases not matched to a gene; V was cut back by 7 bases and J by 6 bases.